These 23 T cell receptor beta chains were all obtained from the same sample, sequenced in a study of CD8 T cells in Susac syndrome (dated by TCRdb to the late 2010s). The receptor library was made with the immunoSEQ multiplex PCR assay. RNA was extracted using the RNeasy kit, and about 0.45 to 1 ug of the RNA was reverse transcribed with random hexamers. TCRdb itself trimmed the public reads at Q25 with fastp, ran MiXCR and retained productive beta chains. Identical CDR3 protein sequences are pooled into one entry, listed with their most common genes and DNA. The sample profile shows approximately 190,000 distinct CDR3 sequences; approximately 95% of them were found once. The top ten hold around 0.15% of the sample. Sequenced: CD8+ T cells from PBMCs. These receptors were taken from a human donor with Susac syndrome.

This clonotype has only a few counts. The CDR3 sequence: CAWSSGETQYF. DNA for the CDR3: TGTGCCTGGAGTTCAGGGGAGACCCAGTACTTC. The V call is TRBV30, the J call TRBJ2-5; D is possibly TRBD1 (5 bases). Trimming removed 2 bases from V and 5 bases from J, with 6 bases in between. The CDR3 spans 11 residues. Germline CDR1 reads GTSNPN; CDR2 reads SVGIG (reference sequence).

This rearrangement joins TRBV15 to TRBJ2-5; 7 nucleotides agree with TRBD2. The V segment lost 1 base and the J segment 0 bases; nucleotides outside the gene matches: 5. CDR1 is LNHNV and CDR2 is YYDKDF in the germline V gene (reference sequence). This CDR3 has 16 amino acids. The CDR3 coding sequence is TGTGCCACCAGCAGAGGGTCGAGCGGGAACCAAGAGACCCAGTACTTC. Protein sequence: CATSRGSSGNQETQYF. Looking up the rest from reference TRBV15 and TRBJ2-5 gives the full variable domain: DAMVIQNPRYQVTQFGKPVTLSCSQTLNHNVMYWYQQKSSQAPKLLFHYYDKDFNNEADTPDNFQSRRPNTSFCFLDIRSPGLGDTAMYLCATSRGSSGNQETQYFGPGTRLLVL.

This chain joins TRBV7-8 and TRBJ2-1; 9 bases align to TRBD1. CDR3 length: 13 amino acids. The V gene end was trimmed by 4 bases and the J gene end by 5 bases; junction bases not matched to a gene: 0. Germline V gene data show CDR1 as SGHVS and CDR2 as FQNEAQ. For the CDR3, the DNA is TGTGCCAGCAGCTGGACAGGGGACAATGAGCAGTTCTTC. It is translated as CASSWTGDNEQFF.

V gene TRBV5-4 combines with J gene TRBJ2-7; TRBD2 aligns across 9 bases. The CDR3 loop spans 15 amino acids. Germline CDR1 SGHNT, CDR2 YYREEE (reference sequence). The trim removed 4 bases at V and 4 bases at J, leaving 9 bases unmatched. The chain's CDR3 is CASSLPGTSLYEQYF. The DNA for the CDR3 is TGTGCCAGCAGCCTGCCCGGGACTAGCCTATACGAGCAGTACTTC.

V usage is TRBV9 and J usage is TRBJ2-7; D is ambiguous. The CDR3 extends over 14 amino acids. Germline CDR1 and CDR2: SGDLS and YYNGEE. With 3 bases removed from V and 0 bases from J, the gap between germline ends came to 10 bases. The CDR3 nucleotides read TGTGCCAGCAGCGCCCCTGGGGACTCCTACGAGCAGTACTTC. This codes for CASSAPGDSYEQYF.

The chain links TRBV28 to TRBJ2-5; 12 nucleotides line up with TRBD2. Germline V gene data show CDR1 as MDHEN and CDR2 as SYDVKM. V dropped 4 bases and J dropped 5; count of bases not matched to a gene: 8. The CDR3 is 16 amino acids. CDR3 residues: CASSSLLAGGLETQYF. The CDR3, as DNA: TGTGCCAGCAGTTCCCTACTAGCGGGAGGATTGGAGACCCAGTACTTC.

The rearrangement links TRBV9 to TRBJ2-3, with 8 nucleotides matching TRBD2. J was trimmed by 0 bases and V by 0 bases; bases with no gene match: 6. CDR3 length equals 17 residues. Germline V gene data show CDR1 as SGDLS and CDR2 as YYNGEE. The CDR3, as DNA: TGTGCCAGCAGCGTAGAAGCGGGAGCCCTTAGCACAGATACGCAGTATTTT. Encoded protein: CASSVEAGALSTDTQYF.

V usage is TRBV9 and J usage is TRBJ2-1, with D possibly TRBD2 on 6 matching bases. Germline CDR1 reads SGDLS; CDR2 reads YYNGEE. Trimming pared 4 bases from V and 3 bases from J, leaving 11 bases between. The CDR3 is 14 amino acids. The CDR3 nucleotides are TGTGCCAGCAGCAATTCGGGGGACTACAATGAGCAGTTCTTC. Its translation: CASSNSGDYNEQFF.

The count of this clonotype is one. The V and J genes are TRBV15 and TRBJ2-4, with TRBD1 matching 7 bases. CDR1 is LNHNV, CDR2 YYDKDF, per germline (reference sequence). V trimming: 8 bases; J trimming: 5 bases; junction bases outside the gene matches: 6. The CDR3 length is 13 residues. The CDR3: CATCDRVENIQYF. CDR3 coding DNA: TGTGCCACCTGCGACAGGGTGGAAAACATTCAGTACTTC.

The chain links TRBV4-2 to TRBJ2-1, with 11 positions matching TRBD2. The germline gives CDR1 LGHNA, CDR2 YNFKEQ. The V segment lost 0 bases and the J segment 4 bases; nucleotides outside the gene matches: 5. The CDR3 consists of 17 residues. The CDR3 is CASSQEVGTSGYNEQFF. The CDR3 coding sequence is TGTGCCAGCAGCCAAGAAGTGGGGACTAGCGGTTACAATGAGCAGTTCTTC.

The V call is TRBV7-8, the J call TRBJ2-1; D possibly matches TRBD1 or TRBD2 (5 bases each). This CDR3 has 13 residues. The germline V and J ends were trimmed by 5 bases and 8 bases, with 13 bases remaining between them. Looked up from germline, CDR1 is SGHVS and CDR2 is FQNEAQ. The CDR3 DNA is TGTGCCAGCAGCCTGGGACCACCGTATGAGCAGTTCTTC. Protein product: CASSLGPPYEQFF.

This chain joins TRBV4-1 and TRBJ2-2; no clear D gene. Trimming cost V 1 base and J 4 bases, with 10 bases left between them. The length of the CDR3 is 15 residues. Germline-derived CDR1 and CDR2 are MGHRA and YSYEKL. The CDR3 is CASSQVAFPTGELFF. In DNA form, the CDR3 reads TGCGCCAGCAGCCAAGTTGCATTTCCCACCGGGGAGCTGTTTTTT.

The rearrangement joins TRBV27 to TRBJ2-1, with 14 bases aligning to TRBD2. V trimming: 5 bases; J trimming: 8 bases; junction bases outside the gene matches: 11. Germline V gene data show CDR1 as MNHEY and CDR2 as SMNVEV (reference sequence). The CDR3 sequence is 17 residues long. CDR3 coding DNA: TGTGCCAGCAGTGAGAGACTAGCGGGAGGGCCATGGGATGAGCAGTTCTTC. The encoded protein is CASSERLAGGPWDEQFF.

The rearrangement links TRBV6-1 to TRBJ1-6, with unresolved D. The CDR3 sequence is 16 residues long. V lost 0 bases and J lost 8, with 14 bases in between. Germline values: CDR1 MNHNS, CDR2 SASEGT. This chain's CDR3 is CASSEAEDEIDSPLHF. The CDR3 bases are TGTGCCAGCAGTGAAGCAGAGGACGAGATTGATTCACCCCTCCACTTT.

The V gene is TRBV7-6, the J gene TRBJ2-1, with D perhaps TRBD2 (6 bases). CDR1 and CDR2 (germline): SGHVS, FNYEAQ. There are 15 residues in the CDR3. V lost 1 base and J 5 bases, leaving 12 bases between the germline ends. For the CDR3, the DNA is TGTGCCAGCAGCTTAGAAGCTAGCGTCCACAATGAGCAGTTCTTC. Its protein product is CASSLEASVHNEQFF.

This clonotype showed up just a few times. The chain links TRBV14 to TRBJ2-1; no clear D. V lost 1 base, J lost 7 bases, and 11 bases lay in between. This CDR3 has 14 amino acids. Germline V CDR1 and CDR2: SGHDN, FVKESK. The DNA for the CDR3 is TGTGCCAGCAGCCAAGTAGGAAGTGGGAATGAGCAGTTCTTC. Encoded protein: CASSQVGSGNEQFF. Complete variable domain (other parts from reference TRBV14 and TRBJ2-1): EAGVTQFPSHSVIEKGQTVTLRCDPISGHDNLYWYRRVMGKEIKFLLHFVKESKQDESGMPNNRFLAERTGGTYSTLKVQPAELEDSGVYFCASSQVGSGNEQFFGPGTRLTVL.

The chain uses TRBV5-1 and TRBJ2-3; 12 bases line up with TRBD2. This CDR3 contains 16 residues. The J segment lost 4 bases and the V segment lost 3 bases, leaving 6 bases of the junction unmatched. Germline CDR1 is SGHRS and CDR2 is YFSETQ. The CDR3 nucleotides read TGCGCCAGCAGCTCTCTACTAGCGGGGGGATCAGATACGCAGTATTTT. It codes for CASSSLLAGGSDTQYF.

This chain links TRBV7-9 with TRBJ2-3; tentative D call: TRBD2 (6 bases). Deletions cut 7 bases from V and 2 bases from J, with 13 bases between. Looked up from germline, CDR1 is SEHNR and CDR2 is FQNEAQ (reference sequence). CDR3 length: 14 residues. CDR3 DNA: TGTGCCAGCACGATTGGAGGGCCCACAGATACGCAGTATTTT. Protein product: CASTIGGPTDTQYF. The full variable domain, in which reference TRBV7-9 and TRBJ2-3 provide the parts outside the CDR3, is DTGVSQNPRHKITKRGQNVTFRCDPISEHNRLYWYRQTLGQGPEFLTYFQNEAQLEKSRLLSDRFSAERPKGSFSTLEIQRTEQGDSAMYLCASTIGGPTDTQYFGPGTRLTVL.

This clonotype was detected only once. This chain uses TRBV13 with TRBJ1-4; D ambiguous. V gave up 1 base and J gave up 4 bases, with 10 bases separating them. The CDR3 length is 15 residues. The germline V gene encodes CDR1 PRHDT and CDR2 FYEKMQ (reference sequence). CDR3 bases: TGTGCCAGCAGCTTAGCCCAGGAAAATAATGAAAAACTGTTTTTT. It is translated as CASSLAQENNEKLFF.

This sequence joins TRBV7-6 and TRBJ2-7, with 10 positions matching TRBD1. The CDR3 extends over 15 amino acids. Germline V lookup: CDR1 SGHVS, CDR2 FNYEAQ. Germline trimming cut 5 bases from V and 5 bases from J; bases unmatched to any gene: 9. The CDR3 reads CASSPTGTGVHEQYF. CDR3 nucleotides: TGTGCCAGCAGCCCGACCGGGACAGGGGTGCACGAGCAGTACTTC.

This clonotype showed up just once. The V call is TRBV20-1, the J call TRBJ1-1; D unclear. The V end lost 5 bases, the J end lost 2 bases, and 6 bases lay between the germline ends. Germline CDR1 DFQATT, CDR2 SNEGSKA (reference sequence). The CDR3 loop spans 11 amino acids. The CDR3: CSALANTEAFF. As DNA, the CDR3 is TGCAGTGCTTTAGCTAACACTGAAGCTTTCTTT.

The chain links TRBV30 to TRBJ2-6, with a weak D call TRBD1 (6 bases). V was trimmed by 4 bases and J by 0 bases, leaving 16 bases between them. CDR1 and CDR2 from the germline V gene are GTSNPN and SVGIG (reference sequence). The CDR3 contains 17 residues. CDR3 DNA: TGTGCCTGGAACAGGGAGACGGTTATCTCTGGGGCCAACGTCCTGACTTTC. Protein: CAWNRETVISGANVLTF.

The chain employs TRBV4-1 and TRBJ2-7, with 8 bases identical to TRBD2. This CDR3 has 16 amino acids. V lost 1 base and J lost 4; bases outside the gene matches: 9. The germline V gene has CDR1 MGHRA and CDR2 YSYEKL. CDR3 nucleotides: TGCGCCAGCAGCCAAGTAGCGGGGTCCTCTCATTACGAGCAGTACTTC. Encoded protein: CASSQVAGSSHYEQYF.